The clone carrying this T cell receptor (beta chain) was observed many times. The sample has other DNA sequences that encode this CDR3 too. CDR3 size: 14 residues. The V and J ends lost 1 base and 2 bases respectively, with 8 bases between them. Per germline, CDR1 SEHNR and CDR2 FQNEAQ (reference sequence). Clones were sequenced by immunoSEQ multiplex PCR, and TCRdb holds only the in-frame ones, with some missing. Of some 530,000 clones in the sample, around 80% are singletons; the top ten hold around 12%. The record originates from a study of shared clonotypes between healthy human individuals. The chain has TRBV7-9 and TRBJ1-1; D gene unclear. The TCR originated in a woman between 35 and 50 years old in good health. Some clones in this sample may be carry-over from other donors' samples. What was sequenced was PBMCs. The CDR3: CASSLGGLNTEAFF. The CDR3 nucleotides are TGTGCCAGCAGCTTAGGCGGCCTAAACACTGAAGCTTTCTTT.